This TCR beta chain is drawn from a study of metastatic and nonmetastatic thyroid tumors. Overall study: Comparative analysis of repertoires was undertaken across blood and tumor or nodule tissue obtained from malignant and benign thyroid patients. The study, taken as a whole, reports: Reports indicated that malignant thyroid tumors showed significantly higher TCR beta diversity than benign nodules did, in blood and tumor.

This clone was seen repeatedly, ten times or more. As yet, its antigen is unknown. There are 14 residues in the CDR3. The V and J ends lost 2 bases and 3 bases respectively, with 11 bases between them. Germline CDR1 and CDR2: WSHSY and SAAADI. TCRdb re-processed the PCR reads through MiXCR. In the table there are about 27,000 clones, around 16% of which are singletons. Before thyroid surgery, none of the patients had received any treatment. V usage is TRBV10-2 and J usage is TRBJ2-7, with unresolved D. The specimen sequenced was blood. This TCR was sampled from a male donor with papillary thyroid cancer or a benign thyroid nodule (not recorded which). Some clones in this sample may be carry-over from other donors' samples. Here the CDR3 reads CASSETGRGYEQYF. The CDR3 DNA reads as TGCGCCAGCAGTGAGACGGGTCGAGGCTACGAGCAGTACTTC.